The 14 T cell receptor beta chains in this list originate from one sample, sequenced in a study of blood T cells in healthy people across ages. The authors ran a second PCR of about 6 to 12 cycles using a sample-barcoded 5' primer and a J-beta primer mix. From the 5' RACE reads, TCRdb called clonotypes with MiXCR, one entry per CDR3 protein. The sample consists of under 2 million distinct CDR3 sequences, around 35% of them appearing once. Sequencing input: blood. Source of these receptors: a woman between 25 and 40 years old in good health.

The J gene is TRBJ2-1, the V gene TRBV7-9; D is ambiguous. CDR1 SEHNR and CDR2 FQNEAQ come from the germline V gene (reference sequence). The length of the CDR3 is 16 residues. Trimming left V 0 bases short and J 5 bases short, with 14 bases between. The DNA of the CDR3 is TGTGCCAGCAGCTTAGCGGTAGGGCTAGTTAACAATGAGCAGTTCTTC. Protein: CASSLAVGLVNNEQFF.

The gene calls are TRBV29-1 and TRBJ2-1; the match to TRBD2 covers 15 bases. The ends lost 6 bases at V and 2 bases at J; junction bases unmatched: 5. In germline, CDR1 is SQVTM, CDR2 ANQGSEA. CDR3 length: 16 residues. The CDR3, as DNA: TGCAGCGTGAAAGGACTAGCGGGAGGGCCCTACAATGAGCAGTTCTTC. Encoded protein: CSVKGLAGGPYNEQFF.

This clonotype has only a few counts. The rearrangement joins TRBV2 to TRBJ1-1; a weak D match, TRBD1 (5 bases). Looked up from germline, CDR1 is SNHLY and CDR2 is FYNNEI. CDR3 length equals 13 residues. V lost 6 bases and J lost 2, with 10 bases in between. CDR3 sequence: CASSIDSNTEAFF. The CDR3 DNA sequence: TGTGCCAGCAGCATTGACAGTAACACTGAAGCTTTCTTT. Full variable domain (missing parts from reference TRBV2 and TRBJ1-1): EPEVTQTPSHQVTQMGQEVILRCVPISNHLYFYWYRQILGQKVEFLVSFYNNEISEKSEIFDDQFSVERPDGSNFTLKIRSTKLEDSAMYFCASSIDSNTEAFFGQGTRLTVV.

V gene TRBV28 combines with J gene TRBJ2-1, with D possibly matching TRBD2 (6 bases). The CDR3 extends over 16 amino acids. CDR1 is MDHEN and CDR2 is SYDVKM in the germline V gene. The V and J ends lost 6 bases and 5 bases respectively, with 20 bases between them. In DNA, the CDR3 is TGTGCCAGCAGGCGAAGACCGGGACTGGGGGACAATGAGCAGTTCTTC. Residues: CASRRRPGLGDNEQFF.

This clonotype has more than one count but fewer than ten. The CDR3 loop is CASSAYSGGAEQFF. In nucleotides, the CDR3 is TGTGCCAGCAGCGCCTACTCTGGGGGGGCCGAGCAGTTCTTC. The V and J genes are TRBV9 and TRBJ2-1, with D tentatively TRBD2 (7 bases). Germline loops: CDR1 SGDLS, CDR2 YYNGEE. The length of the CDR3 is 14 residues. V gave up 3 bases and J gave up 10 bases, with 17 bases separating them. The complete variable domain, with remaining parts taken from reference TRBV9 and TRBJ2-1, reads DSGVTQTPKHLITATGQRVTLRCSPRSGDLSVYWYQQSLDQGLQFLIQYYNGEERAKGNILERFSAQQFPDLHSELNLSSLELGDSALYFCASSAYSGGAEQFFGPGTRLTVL.

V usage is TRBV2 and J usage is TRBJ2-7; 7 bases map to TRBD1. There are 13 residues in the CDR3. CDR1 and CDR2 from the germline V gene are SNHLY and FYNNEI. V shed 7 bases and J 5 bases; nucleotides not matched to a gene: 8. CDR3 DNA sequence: TGTGCCAGCAATCCCACAGGGGACCACGAGCAGTACTTC. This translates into CASNPTGDHEQYF. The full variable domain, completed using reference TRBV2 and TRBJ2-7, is EPEVTQTPSHQVTQMGQEVILRCVPISNHLYFYWYRQILGQKVEFLVSFYNNEISEKSEIFDDQFSVERPDGSNFTLKIRSTKLEDSAMYFCASNPTGDHEQYFGPGTRLTVT.

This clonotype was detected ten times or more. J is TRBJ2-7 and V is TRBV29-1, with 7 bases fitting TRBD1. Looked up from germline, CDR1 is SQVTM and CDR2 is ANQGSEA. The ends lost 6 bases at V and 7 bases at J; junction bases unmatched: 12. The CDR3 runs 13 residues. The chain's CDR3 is CSVNTGAVGEQYF. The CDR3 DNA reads TGCAGCGTGAATACAGGGGCAGTGGGAGAGCAGTACTTC.

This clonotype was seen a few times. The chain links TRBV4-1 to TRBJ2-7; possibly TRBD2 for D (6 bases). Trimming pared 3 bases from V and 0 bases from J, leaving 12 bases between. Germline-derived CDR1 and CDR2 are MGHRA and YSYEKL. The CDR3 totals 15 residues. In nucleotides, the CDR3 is TGCGCCAGCAGCCAGGGGACTGTAAGCTCCTACGAGCAGTACTTC. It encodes CASSQGTVSSYEQYF.

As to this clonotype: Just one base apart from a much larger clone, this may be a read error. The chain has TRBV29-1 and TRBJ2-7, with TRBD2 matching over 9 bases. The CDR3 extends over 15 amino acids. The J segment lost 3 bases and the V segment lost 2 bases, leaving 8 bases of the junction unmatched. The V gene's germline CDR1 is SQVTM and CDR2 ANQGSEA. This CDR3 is CSVELTAGGFYEQYF. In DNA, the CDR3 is TGCAGCGTTGAACTCACAGCGGGAGGTTTCTACGAGCAGTACTTC.

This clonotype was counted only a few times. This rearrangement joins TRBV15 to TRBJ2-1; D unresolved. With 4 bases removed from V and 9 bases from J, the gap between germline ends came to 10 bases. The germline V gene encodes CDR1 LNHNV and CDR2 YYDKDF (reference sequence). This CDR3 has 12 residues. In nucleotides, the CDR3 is TGTGCCACCAGCACCCTATTAGGTGAGCAGTTCTTC. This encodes CATSTLLGEQFF.

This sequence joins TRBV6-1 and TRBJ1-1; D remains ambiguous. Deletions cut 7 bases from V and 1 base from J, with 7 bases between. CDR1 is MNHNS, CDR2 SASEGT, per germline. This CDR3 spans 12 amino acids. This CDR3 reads CASTRRNTEAFF. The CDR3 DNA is TGTGCCAGCACCCGGAGGAACACTGAAGCTTTCTTT.

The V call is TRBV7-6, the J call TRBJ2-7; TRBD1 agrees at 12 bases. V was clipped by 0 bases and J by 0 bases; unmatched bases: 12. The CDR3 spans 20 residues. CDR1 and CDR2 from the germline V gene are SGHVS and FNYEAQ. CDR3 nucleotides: TGTGCCAGCAGCTTAGCGCCCCGGGACAGGGGGCGTTGGAGCTCCTACGAGCAGTACTTC. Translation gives CASSLAPRDRGRWSSYEQYF. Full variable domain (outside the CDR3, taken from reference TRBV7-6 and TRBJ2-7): GAGVSQSPRYKVTKRGQDVALRCDPISGHVSLYWYRQALGQGPEFLTYFNYEAQQDKSGLPNDRFSAERPEGSISTLTIQRTEQRDSAMYRCASSLAPRDRGRWSSYEQYFGPGTRLTVT.

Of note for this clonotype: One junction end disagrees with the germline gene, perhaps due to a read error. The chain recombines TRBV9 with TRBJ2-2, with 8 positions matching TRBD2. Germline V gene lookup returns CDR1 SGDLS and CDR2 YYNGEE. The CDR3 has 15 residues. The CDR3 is CASSAGLADTGGLFF. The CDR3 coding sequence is TGTGCCAGCAGCGCCGGACTAGCTGACACCGGGGGGCTGTTTTTT.

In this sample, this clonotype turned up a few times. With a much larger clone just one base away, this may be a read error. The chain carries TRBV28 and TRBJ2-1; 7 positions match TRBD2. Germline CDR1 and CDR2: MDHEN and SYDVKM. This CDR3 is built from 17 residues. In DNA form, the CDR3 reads TGTGCCAGCACCTCAAGCGGGGAGTTAAGCTCCTACAATGAGCGGTTCTTC. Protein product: CASTSSGELSSYNERFF. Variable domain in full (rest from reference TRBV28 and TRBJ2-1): DVKVTQSSRYLVKRTGEKVFLECVQDMDHENMFWYRQDPGLGLRLIYFSYDVKMKEKGDIPEGYSVSREKKERFSLILESASTNQTSMYLCASTSSGELSSYNERFFGPGTRLTVL.